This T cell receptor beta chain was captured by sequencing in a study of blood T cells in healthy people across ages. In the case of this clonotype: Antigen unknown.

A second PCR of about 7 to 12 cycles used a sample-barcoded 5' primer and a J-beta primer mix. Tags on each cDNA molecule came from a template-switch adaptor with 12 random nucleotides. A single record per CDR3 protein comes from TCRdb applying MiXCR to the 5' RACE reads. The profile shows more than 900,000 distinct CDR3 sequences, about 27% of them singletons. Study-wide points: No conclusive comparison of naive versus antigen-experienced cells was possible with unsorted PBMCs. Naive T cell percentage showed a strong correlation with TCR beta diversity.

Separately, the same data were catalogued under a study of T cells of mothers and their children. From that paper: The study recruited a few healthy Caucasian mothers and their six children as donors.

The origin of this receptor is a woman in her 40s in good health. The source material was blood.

CDR3 DNA sequence: TGCGCCAGCAGCCAAGATGACCTAATGAACACTGAAGCTTTCTTT. Its translation is CASSQDDLMNTEAFF. The chain combines TRBV4-3 with TRBJ1-1; D not certain. The germline CDR1 and CDR2 sequences are LGHNA and YSLEER. There are 15 residues in the CDR3. V gave up 0 bases and J gave up 0 bases, with 8 bases separating them.